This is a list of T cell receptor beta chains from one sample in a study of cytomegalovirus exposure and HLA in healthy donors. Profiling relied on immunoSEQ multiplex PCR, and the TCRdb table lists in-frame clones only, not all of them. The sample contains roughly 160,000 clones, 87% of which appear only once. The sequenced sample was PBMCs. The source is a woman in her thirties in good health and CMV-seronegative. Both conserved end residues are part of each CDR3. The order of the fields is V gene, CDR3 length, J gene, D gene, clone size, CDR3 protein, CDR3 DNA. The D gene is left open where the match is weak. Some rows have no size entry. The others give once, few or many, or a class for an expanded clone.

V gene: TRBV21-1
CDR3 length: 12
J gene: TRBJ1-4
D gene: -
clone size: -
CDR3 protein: CASSKYFEKLFF
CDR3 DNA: TGTGCCAGCAGCAAATATTTTGAAAAACTGTTTTTT

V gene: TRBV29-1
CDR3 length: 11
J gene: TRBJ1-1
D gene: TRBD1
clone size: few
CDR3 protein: CSADRGYEAFF
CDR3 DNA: TGCAGCGCAGACAGGGGCTATGAAGCTTTCTTT

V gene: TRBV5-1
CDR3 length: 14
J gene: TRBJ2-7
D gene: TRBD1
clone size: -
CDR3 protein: CASSSGQGAHEQYF
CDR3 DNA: TGCGCCAGCAGCTCGGGACAGGGGGCCCACGAGCAGTACTTC

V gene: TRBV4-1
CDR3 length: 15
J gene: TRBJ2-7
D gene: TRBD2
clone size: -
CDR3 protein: CASSQGSGASYEQYF
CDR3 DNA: TGCGCCAGCAGCCAAGGTAGCGGGGCTTCCTACGAGCAGTACTTC

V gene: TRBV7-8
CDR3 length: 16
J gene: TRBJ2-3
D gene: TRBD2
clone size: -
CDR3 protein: CASSSPVAGGMDTQYF
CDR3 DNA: TGTGCCAGCAGTTCCCCGGTGGCGGGAGGAATGGATACGCAGTATTTT

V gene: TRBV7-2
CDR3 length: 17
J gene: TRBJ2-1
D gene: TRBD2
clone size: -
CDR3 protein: CASSRAGLAGGSGEQFF
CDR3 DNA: TGTGCCAGCAGCCGTGCGGGACTAGCGGGAGGTAGTGGTGAGCAGTTCTTC

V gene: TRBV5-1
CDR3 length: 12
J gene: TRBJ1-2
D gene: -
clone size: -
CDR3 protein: CASSADMDGYTF
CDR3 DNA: TGCGCCAGCAGCGCCGACATGGATGGCTACACCTTC

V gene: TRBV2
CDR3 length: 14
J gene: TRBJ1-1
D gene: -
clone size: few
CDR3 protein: CASRSRERGTEAFF
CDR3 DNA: TGTGCCAGCAGAAGCCGGGAAAGAGGGACTGAAGCTTTCTTT

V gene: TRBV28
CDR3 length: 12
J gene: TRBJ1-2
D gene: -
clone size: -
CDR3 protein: CASSPPPYGYTF
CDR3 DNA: TGTGCCAGCAGCCCCCCCCCGTATGGCTACACCTTC

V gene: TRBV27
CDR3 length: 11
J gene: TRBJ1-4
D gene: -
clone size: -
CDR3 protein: CASSSSEKLFF
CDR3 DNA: TGTGCCAGCAGTTCGAGTGAAAAACTGTTTTTT

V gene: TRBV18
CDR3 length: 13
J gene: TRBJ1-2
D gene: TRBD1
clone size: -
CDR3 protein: CASSPQGADGYTF
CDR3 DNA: TGTGCCAGCTCACCACAGGGGGCGGATGGCTACACCTTC

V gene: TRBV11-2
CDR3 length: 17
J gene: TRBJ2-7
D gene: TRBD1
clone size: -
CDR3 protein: CASSPGKTGYLSYEQYF
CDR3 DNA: TGTGCCAGCAGCCCAGGGAAGACAGGGTACCTTTCGTACGAGCAGTACTTC

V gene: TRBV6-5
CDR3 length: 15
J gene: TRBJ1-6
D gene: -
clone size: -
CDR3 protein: CASRRASSYNSPLHF
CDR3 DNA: TGTGCCAGCCGCAGGGCGAGCTCCTATAATTCACCCCTCCACTTT

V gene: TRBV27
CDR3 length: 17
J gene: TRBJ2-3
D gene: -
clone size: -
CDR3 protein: CASSLSGIPSSTDTQYF
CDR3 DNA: TGTGCCAGCAGTTTAAGTGGCATACCTTCTAGCACAGATACGCAGTATTTT

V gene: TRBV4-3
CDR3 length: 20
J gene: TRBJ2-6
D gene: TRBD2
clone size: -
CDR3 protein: CASSHHGGEGAISGANVLTF
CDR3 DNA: TGCGCCAGCAGCCACCACGGTGGGGAGGGCGCAATCTCTGGGGCCAACGTCCTGACTTTC

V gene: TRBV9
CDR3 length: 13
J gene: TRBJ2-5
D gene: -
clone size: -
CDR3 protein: CASSRGFSETQYF
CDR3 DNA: TGTGCCAGCAGCCGCGGATTCTCAGAGACCCAGTACTTC

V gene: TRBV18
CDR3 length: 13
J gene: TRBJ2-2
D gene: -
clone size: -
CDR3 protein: CASSPPRTGELFF
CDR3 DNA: TGTGCCAGCTCACCTCCCAGGACCGGGGAGCTGTTTTTT

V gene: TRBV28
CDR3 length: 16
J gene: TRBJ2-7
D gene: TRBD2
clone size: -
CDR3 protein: CASSLYIAGGRNEQYF
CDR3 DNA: TGTGCCAGCAGTTTATATATAGCGGGAGGGAGAAACGAGCAGTACTTC

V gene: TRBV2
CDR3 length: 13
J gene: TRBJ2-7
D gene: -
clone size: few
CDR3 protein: CARSRGVTYEQYF
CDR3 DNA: TGTGCCAGAAGCAGGGGGGTCACCTACGAGCAGTACTTC

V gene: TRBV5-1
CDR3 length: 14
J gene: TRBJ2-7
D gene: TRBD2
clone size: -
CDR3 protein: CASSPGGLTYEQYF
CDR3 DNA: TGCGCCAGCAGCCCCGGGGGACTAACCTACGAGCAGTACTTC

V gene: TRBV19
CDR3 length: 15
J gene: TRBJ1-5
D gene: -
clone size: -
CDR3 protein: CASRVQGRSNQPQHF
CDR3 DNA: TGTGCCAGTAGGGTACAGGGACGTAGCAATCAGCCCCAGCATTTT

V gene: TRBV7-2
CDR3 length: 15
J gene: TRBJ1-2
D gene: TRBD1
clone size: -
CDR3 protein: CASSSSQGARNGYTF
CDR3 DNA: TGTGCCAGCAGCTCCTCTCAGGGGGCAAGGAATGGCTACACCTTC

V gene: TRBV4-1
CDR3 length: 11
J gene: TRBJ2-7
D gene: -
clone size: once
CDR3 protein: CASSQGLVQYF
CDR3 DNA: TGCGCCAGCAGCCAAGGACTAGTTCAGTACTTC

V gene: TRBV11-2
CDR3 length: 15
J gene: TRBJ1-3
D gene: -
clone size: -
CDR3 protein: CASSLLGGTGNTIYF
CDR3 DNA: TGTGCCAGCAGCTTACTTGGAGGAACTGGAAACACCATATATTTT